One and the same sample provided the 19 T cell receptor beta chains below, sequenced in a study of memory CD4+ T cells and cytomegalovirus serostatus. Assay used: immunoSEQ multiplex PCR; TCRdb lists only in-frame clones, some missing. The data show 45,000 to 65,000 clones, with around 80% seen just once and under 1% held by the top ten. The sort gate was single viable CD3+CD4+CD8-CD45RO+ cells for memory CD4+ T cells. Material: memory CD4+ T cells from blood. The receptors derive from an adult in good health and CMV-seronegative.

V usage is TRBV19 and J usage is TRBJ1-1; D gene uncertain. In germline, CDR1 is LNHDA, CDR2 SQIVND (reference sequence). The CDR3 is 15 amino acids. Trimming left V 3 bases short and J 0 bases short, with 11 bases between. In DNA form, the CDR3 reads TGTGCCAGTAGTATTAGTGTCGGCCTGAACACTGAAGCTTTCTTT. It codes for CASSISVGLNTEAFF.

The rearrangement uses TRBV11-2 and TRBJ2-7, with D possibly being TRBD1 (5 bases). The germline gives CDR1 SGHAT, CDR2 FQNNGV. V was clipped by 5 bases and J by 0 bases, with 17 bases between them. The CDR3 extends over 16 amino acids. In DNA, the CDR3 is TGTGCCAGCAGCACCAAGGGGCTCCTGAGCTCCTACGAGCAGTACTTC. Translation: CASSTKGLLSSYEQYF.

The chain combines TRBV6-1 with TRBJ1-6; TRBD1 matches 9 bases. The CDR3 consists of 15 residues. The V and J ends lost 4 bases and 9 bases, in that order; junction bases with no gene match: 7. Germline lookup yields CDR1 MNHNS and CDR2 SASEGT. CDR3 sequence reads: CASSGRTGAGSPLHF. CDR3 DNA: TGTGCCAGCAGTGGACGGACAGGGGCGGGTTCACCCCTCCACTTT.

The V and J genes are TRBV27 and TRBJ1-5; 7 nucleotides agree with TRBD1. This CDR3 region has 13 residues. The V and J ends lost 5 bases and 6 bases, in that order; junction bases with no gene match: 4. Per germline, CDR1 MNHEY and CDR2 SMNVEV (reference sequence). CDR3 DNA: TGTGCCAGCAGTGAACAGGGGCGTCAGCCCCAGCATTTT. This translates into CASSEQGRQPQHF.

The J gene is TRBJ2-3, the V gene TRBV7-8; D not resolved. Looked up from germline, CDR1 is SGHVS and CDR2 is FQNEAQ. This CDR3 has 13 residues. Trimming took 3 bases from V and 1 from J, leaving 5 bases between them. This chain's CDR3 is CASSFGGTDTQYF. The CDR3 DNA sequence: TGTGCCAGCAGCTTTGGGGGCACAGATACGCAGTATTTT. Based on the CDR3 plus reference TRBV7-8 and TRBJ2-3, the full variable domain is GAGVSQSPRYKVAKRGQDVALRCDPISGHVSLFWYQQALGQGPEFLTYFQNEAQLDKSGLPSDRFFAERPEGSVSTLKIQRTQQEDSAVYLCASSFGGTDTQYFGPGTRLTVL.

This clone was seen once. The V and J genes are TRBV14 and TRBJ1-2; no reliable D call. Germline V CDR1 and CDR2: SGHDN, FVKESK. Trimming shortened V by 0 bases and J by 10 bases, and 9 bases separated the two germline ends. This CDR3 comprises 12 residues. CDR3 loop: CASSQDLRVYTF. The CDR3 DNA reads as TGTGCCAGCAGCCAAGATTTAAGGGTCTACACCTTC.

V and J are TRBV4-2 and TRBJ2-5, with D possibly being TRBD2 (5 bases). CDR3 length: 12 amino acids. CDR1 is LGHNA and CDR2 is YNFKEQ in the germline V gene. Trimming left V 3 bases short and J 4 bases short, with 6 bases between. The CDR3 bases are TGTGCCAGCAGCCACGAGGGAGAGACCCAGTACTTC. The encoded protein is CASSHEGETQYF.

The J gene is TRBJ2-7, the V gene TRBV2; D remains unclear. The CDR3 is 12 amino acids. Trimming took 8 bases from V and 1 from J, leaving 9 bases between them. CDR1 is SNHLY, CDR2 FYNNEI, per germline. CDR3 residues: CASVGQSYEQYF. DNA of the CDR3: TGTGCCAGCGTAGGGCAGTCCTACGAGCAGTACTTC.

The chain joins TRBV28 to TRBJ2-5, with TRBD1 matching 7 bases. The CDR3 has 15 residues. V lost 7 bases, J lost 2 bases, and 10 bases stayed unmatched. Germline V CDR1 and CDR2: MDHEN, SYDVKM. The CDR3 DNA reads TGTGCCAGCACCGGGACAGCAACATATCAAGAGACCCAGTACTTC. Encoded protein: CASTGTATYQETQYF.

The CDR3 spells CASRGPGGLGYGYTF. The CDR3, as DNA: TGTGCCAGCAGGGGCCCAGGGGGCCTGGGCTATGGCTACACCTTC. This chain connects TRBV25-1 to TRBJ1-2; 8 bases are shared with TRBD1. Germline assignment: CDR1 MGHDK and CDR2 SYGVNS. Trimming took 6 bases from V and 4 from J; bases not matched to a gene: 10. CDR3 size: 15 residues.

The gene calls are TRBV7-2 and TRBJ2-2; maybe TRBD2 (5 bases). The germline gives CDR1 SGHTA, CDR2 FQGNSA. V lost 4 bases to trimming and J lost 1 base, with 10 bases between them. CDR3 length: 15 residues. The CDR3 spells CASSSGGRNTGELFF. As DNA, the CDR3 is TGTGCCAGCAGCTCCGGCGGGCGGAACACCGGGGAGCTGTTTTTT.

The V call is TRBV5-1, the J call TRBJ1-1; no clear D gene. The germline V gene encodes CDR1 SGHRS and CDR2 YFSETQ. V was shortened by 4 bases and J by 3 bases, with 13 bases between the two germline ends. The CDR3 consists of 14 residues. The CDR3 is CASSLGSIDTEAFF. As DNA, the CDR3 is TGCGCCAGCAGCCTGGGGTCGATCGACACTGAAGCTTTCTTT.

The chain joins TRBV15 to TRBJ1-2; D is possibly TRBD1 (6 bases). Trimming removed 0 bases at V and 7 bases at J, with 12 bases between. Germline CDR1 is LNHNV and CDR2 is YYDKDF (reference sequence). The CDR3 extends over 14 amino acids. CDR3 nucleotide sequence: TGTGCCACCAGCAGAGATCGAAAAGGGGGTGGCTACACCTTC. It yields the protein CATSRDRKGGGYTF.

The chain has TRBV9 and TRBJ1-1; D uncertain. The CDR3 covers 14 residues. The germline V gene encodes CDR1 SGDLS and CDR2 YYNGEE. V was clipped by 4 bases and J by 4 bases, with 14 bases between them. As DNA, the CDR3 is TGTGCCAGCAGCCCTTTAATGGATATCACTGAAGCTTTCTTT. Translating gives CASSPLMDITEAFF. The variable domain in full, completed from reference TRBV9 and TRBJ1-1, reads DSGVTQTPKHLITATGQRVTLRCSPRSGDLSVYWYQQSLDQGLQFLIQYYNGEERAKGNILERFSAQQFPDLHSELNLSSLELGDSALYFCASSPLMDITEAFFGQGTRLTVV.

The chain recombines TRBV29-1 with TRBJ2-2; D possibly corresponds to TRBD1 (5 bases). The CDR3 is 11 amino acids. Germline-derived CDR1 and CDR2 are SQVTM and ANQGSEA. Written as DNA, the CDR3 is TGCAGTATAGGGGAAGGCGGGGAGCTGTTTTTT. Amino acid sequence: CSIGEGGELFF.

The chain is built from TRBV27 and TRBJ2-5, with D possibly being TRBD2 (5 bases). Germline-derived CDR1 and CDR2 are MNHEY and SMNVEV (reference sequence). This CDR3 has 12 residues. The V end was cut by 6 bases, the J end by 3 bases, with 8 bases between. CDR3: CASRDFEETQYF. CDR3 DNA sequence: TGTGCCAGCAGGGACTTCGAAGAGACCCAGTACTTC.

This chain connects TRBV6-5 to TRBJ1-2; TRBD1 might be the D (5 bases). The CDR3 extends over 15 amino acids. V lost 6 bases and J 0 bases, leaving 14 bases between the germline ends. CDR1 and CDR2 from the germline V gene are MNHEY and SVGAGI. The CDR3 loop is CASRRNRDSNYGYTF. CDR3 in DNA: TGTGCCAGCAGAAGAAACCGGGACTCTAACTATGGCTACACCTTC.

CDR3 nucleotides: TGTGCCAGCTCAGGTCTGGCAGAGTACTCACCCCTCCACTTT. It yields the protein CASSGLAEYSPLHF. The V and J genes are TRBV18 and TRBJ1-6; D is uncertain. CDR1 and CDR2 (germline): KGHSH, LQKENI. This CDR3 has 14 amino acids. The V end lost 5 bases, the J end lost 10 bases, and 15 bases lay between the germline ends.

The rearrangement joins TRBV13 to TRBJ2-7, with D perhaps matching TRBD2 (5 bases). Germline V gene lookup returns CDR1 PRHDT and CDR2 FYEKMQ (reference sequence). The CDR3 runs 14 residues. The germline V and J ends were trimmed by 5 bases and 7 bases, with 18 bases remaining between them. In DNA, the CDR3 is TGTGCCAGCAGCCTACCTGGCGGCTCGGGGGAGCAGTACTTC. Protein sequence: CASSLPGGSGEQYF. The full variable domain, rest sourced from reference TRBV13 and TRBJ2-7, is AAGVIQSPRHLIKEKRETATLKCYPIPRHDTVYWYQQGPGQDPQFLISFYEKMQSDKGSIPDRFSAQQFSDYHSELNMSSLELGDSALYFCASSLPGGSGEQYFGPGTRLTVT.